A selection of T cell receptor beta chains follows, all from one sample in a study of radiation and T cells in renal cell carcinoma. The repertoire was sequenced with immunoSEQ multiplex PCR; TCRdb's copy has only in-frame clones and lacks some. Altogether roughly 130,000 clones are present, 75% to 85% being singletons, with the ten largest covering less than 2.5%. This specimen was blood, taken from a patient whose treatment included radiotherapy and nephrectomy. These receptors were collected from a woman aged 60-75 years with renal cell carcinoma. Both conserved end residues are trimmed from each CDR3. The D gene is left open where the match is weak. Rows give clone size only sometimes, using once, few, many, or a class for an expanded clone.

clone_size j_call d_call v_call cdr3_aa
NA TRBJ2-5 NA TRBV7-3 ASSLTPPETQY
NA TRBJ1-5 TRBD1 TRBV15 ATSSPTGGGWYSNQPQH
few TRBJ1-3 NA TRBV7-2 ASSFTASGNTIY
few TRBJ2-7 NA TRBV6-1 ASSVGGGTYEQY
NA TRBJ1-2 NA TRBV10-3 AISEGVGVTQGYT
NA TRBJ1-2 NA TRBV14 ASSQGGNYGYT
NA TRBJ2-5 TRBD1 TRBV5-6 ASSLAGQGSETQY
few TRBJ1-4 NA TRBV6-6 ASSLGQAEKLF
few TRBJ1-1 NA TRBV5-6 ASSLGPEAF
NA TRBJ2-7 NA TRBV19 ASSMRDGTYEQY
NA TRBJ2-7 NA TRBV25-1 ASSESARGPYEQY
NA TRBJ1-5 TRBD1 TRBV28 ASITGGKGNQPQH
NA TRBJ1-5 NA TRBV7-2 ASSLVWRPRNQPQH
few TRBJ1-1 NA TRBV6-6 ASSPEGYEAF